Listed here are 24 T cell receptor beta chains from one sample, sequenced in a study of post-analysis software for immune sequencing data. General study points: A few TRBV segments, TRBV5-6, TRBV5-1 and TRBV20-1 among them, were found more frequent in patients than controls.

The antigens for these receptors are not known. Each TCR beta cDNA library carried unique molecular identifiers. Via MiXCR, TCRdb re-called the PCR reads, giving one row per CDR3 protein. The table lists 350,000 to 500,000 distinct CDR3 sequences, approximately 39% of them singletons. The sample consisted of blood. Every receptor here comes from a girl between 2 and 10 years old with multiple sclerosis.

The chain uses TRBV4-3 and TRBJ2-5; D unclear. This CDR3 region has 15 residues. CDR1 and CDR2 (germline): LGHNA, YSLEER. V was shortened by 0 bases and J by 11 bases, with 19 bases between the two germline ends. CDR3 region: CASSQDGLRSDEQYF. The CDR3 DNA is TGCGCCAGCAGCCAAGATGGTTTAAGGTCGGATGAGCAGTACTTC.

The chain joins TRBV7-2 to TRBJ2-7, with 8 bases aligning to TRBD1. Germline values: CDR1 SGHTA, CDR2 FQGNSA. The V and J ends lost 5 bases and 1 base, in that order; junction bases with no gene match: 4. The length of the CDR3 is 14 residues. As DNA, the CDR3 is TGTGCCAGCAGCGACAGGGGCTGGTCCTACGAGCAGTACTTC. This codes for CASSDRGWSYEQYF.

This rearrangement joins TRBV7-9 to TRBJ1-6; TRBD1 agrees at 12 bases. The germline V gene encodes CDR1 SEHNR and CDR2 FQNEAQ (reference sequence). The CDR3 extends over 18 amino acids. Trimming at V came to 4 bases and at J to 10 bases, leaving 14 bases not matched to a gene. CDR3 DNA: TGTGCCAGCAGCTCAAAAGACGGGGGACAGGGGGCGAGATCACCCCTCCACTTT. As protein: CASSSKDGGQGARSPLHF. The full variable domain, rest sourced from reference TRBV7-9 and TRBJ1-6, is DTGVSQNPRHKITKRGQNVTFRCDPISEHNRLYWYRQTLGQGPEFLTYFQNEAQLEKSRLLSDRFSAERPKGSFSTLEIQRTEQGDSAMYLCASSSKDGGQGARSPLHFGNGTRLTVT.

This chain's CDR3 is CASIPIIPAHEQFF. The CDR3 DNA follows: TGTGCCAGCATACCCATTATCCCGGCCCATGAGCAGTTCTTC. V and J are TRBV21-1 and TRBJ2-1; the table names TRBD1, a call not compared with the DNA. TRBV21-1 is a pseudogene. This CDR3 is built from 14 residues.

This sequence joins TRBV6-6 and TRBJ2-1; TRBD2 is a possible D gene (5 bases). The J call may not be correct, given that the DNA end is closer to TRBJ2-7. In germline, CDR1 is MNHNY, CDR2 SVGAGI (reference sequence). The CDR3 has 15 residues. CDR3 sequence reads: CASSYSGSSYNEQYF. As DNA, the CDR3 is TGTGCCAGCAGTTACTCTGGGAGCTCCTACAATGAGCAGTACTTC.

The J gene is TRBJ2-5, the V gene TRBV15; 8 positions match TRBD2. The J call may be wrong; the DNA end is better matched by TRBJ2-7. Germline values: CDR1 LNHNV, CDR2 YYDKDF (reference sequence). This CDR3 contains 16 residues. CDR3 DNA sequence: TGTGCCACCAGCAGAGGATTTACTAGCGGTACCTACGAGCAGTACTTC. This sequence encodes CATSRGFTSGTYEQYF.

This clonotype has ten or more counts. The chain employs TRBV5-6 and TRBJ2-5; 9 bases align to TRBD2. The V gene end was trimmed by 4 bases and the J gene end by 4 bases; junction bases not matched to a gene: 8. This CDR3 has 15 residues. Looked up from germline, CDR1 is SGHDT and CDR2 is YYEEEE. The CDR3 bases are TGTGCCAGCAGCCCGGAGGGGACTAGCCGAGAGACCCAGTACTTC. This gives the protein CASSPEGTSRETQYF. Drawing the rest from reference TRBV5-6 and TRBJ2-5, the complete variable domain is DAGVTQSPTHLIKTRGQQVTLRCSPKSGHDTVSWYQQALGQGPQFIFQYYEEEERQRGNFPDRFSGHQFPNYSSELNVNALLLGDSALYLCASSPEGTSRETQYFGPGTRLLVL.

This sequence joins TRBV12-3 or TRBV12-4 and TRBJ1-2, with D tentatively TRBD1 (5 bases). V was clipped by 3 bases and J by 4 bases, with 9 bases between them. This CDR3 region has 13 residues. The DNA for the CDR3 is TGTGCCAGCAGTTTTGGGGGAATCTATGGCTACACCTTC. As protein: CASSFGGIYGYTF.

In this sample, this clonotype turned up once. The V gene is TRBV7-9, the J gene TRBJ2-7; TRBD1 matches 10 bases. Per germline, CDR1 SEHNR and CDR2 FQNEAQ (reference sequence). The J segment lost 2 bases and the V segment lost 4 bases, leaving 11 bases of the junction unmatched. The CDR3 is 17 residues long. CDR3 sequence (DNA): TGTGCCAGCAGCTCCCTTAGTTGGGACAGGGGCCCCTACGAGCAGTACTTC. Its translation: CASSSLSWDRGPYEQYF.

The CDR3 spells CASSSPGTEAFF. In nucleotides, the CDR3 is TGTGCCAGCAGCTCACCTGGGACTGAAGCTTTCTTT. The chain joins TRBV9 to TRBJ1-1; D is uncertain. The V end was cut by 4 bases, the J end by 5 bases, with 9 bases between. The CDR3 spans 12 residues. Germline CDR1 SGDLS, CDR2 YYNGEE.

The chain uses TRBV4-3 and TRBJ2-5; D uncertain. The J call is uncertain, as TRBJ2-7 better fits the DNA end. Germline CDR1 reads LGHNA; CDR2 reads YSLEER. This CDR3 is built from 21 residues. CDR3 DNA: TGCGCCAGCAGCTTGATGTATGTCAGGTCGCAGGACCTCCGAATCGATTACGAGCAGTACTTC. Its protein product is CASSLMYVRSQDLRIDYEQYF.

CDR3 nucleotides: TGCAGCGTCCTTAGCGGGGGGGCACCCTACGAGCAGTACTTC. As protein: CSVLSGGAPYEQYF. The chain combines TRBV29-1 with TRBJ2-7; 11 nucleotides match TRBD2. J lost 2 bases, V lost 6 bases, and 6 bases had no gene match. Looked up from germline, CDR1 is SQVTM and CDR2 is ANQGSEA. This CDR3 region has 14 residues.

The chain carries TRBV20-1 and TRBJ2-5; 12 positions agree with TRBD2. Germline V gene lookup returns CDR1 DFQATT and CDR2 SNEGSKA (reference sequence). The junction had 9 bases not matched to a gene; V was cut back by 0 bases and J by 4 bases. The length of the CDR3 is 17 residues. The DNA of the CDR3 is TGCAGTGCTAGAGACGAGTGGACTAGCGGGACTGGAGAGACCCAGTACTTC. Encoded protein: CSARDEWTSGTGETQYF.

V gene TRBV28 combines with J gene TRBJ2-3; TRBD2 is a possible D gene (6 bases). CDR1 MDHEN and CDR2 SYDVKM come from the germline V gene. The CDR3 length is 13 residues. V lost 4 bases and J lost 4, with 9 bases in between. CDR3 in DNA: TGTGCCAGCAGTTCGGGGGTACCAGATACGCAGTATTTT. It yields the protein CASSSGVPDTQYF.

The chain links TRBV13 to TRBJ2-1; 10 nucleotides align to TRBD1. Germline CDR1 and CDR2: PRHDT and FYEKMQ (reference sequence). Trimming at V came to 1 base and at J to 4 bases, leaving 7 bases not matched to a gene. This CDR3 is built from 17 residues. The CDR3, as DNA: TGTGCCAGCAGCTTAGTCGGTGGGACAGGGGATTACAATGAGCAGTTCTTC. Translated, it gives CASSLVGGTGDYNEQFF.

The CDR3 protein is CASSLAGTVTYNEQFF. Here the CDR3 DNA reads TGTGCCAGCAGCTTAGCGGGGACAGTTACCTACAATGAGCAGTTCTTC. The chain recombines TRBV7-9 with TRBJ2-1; 7 nucleotides match TRBD1. Germline V gene data show CDR1 as SEHNR and CDR2 as FQNEAQ (reference sequence). The V gene end was trimmed by 0 bases and the J gene end by 2 bases; junction bases not matched to a gene: 4. The CDR3 sequence is 16 residues long.

V and J are TRBV7-2 and TRBJ1-1; D gene uncertain. V was pared by 3 bases and J by 0 bases, with 8 bases between. Looked up from germline, CDR1 is SGHTA and CDR2 is FQGNSA. The CDR3 loop spans 14 amino acids. The CDR3 loop reads CASSLVVMNTEAFF. In nucleotides, the CDR3 is TGTGCCAGCAGCTTGGTCGTAATGAACACTGAAGCTTTCTTT.

The CDR3 DNA reads as TGTGCCACCCGACAGGGGAACGACACAGATACGCAGTATTTT. Its protein product is CATRQGNDTDTQYF. The V gene is TRBV24-1, the J gene TRBJ2-3, with 8 positions matching TRBD1. The germline V gene has CDR1 KGHDR and CDR2 SFDVKD. The J segment lost 2 bases and the V segment lost 9 bases, leaving 6 bases of the junction unmatched. This CDR3 contains 14 residues.

This clonotype has at least ten counts. V and J are TRBV4-1 and TRBJ2-1; 7 bases match TRBD2. Germline V CDR1 and CDR2: MGHRA, YSYEKL. V lost 3 bases to trimming and J lost 6 bases; unmatched junction nucleotides: 5. CDR3 size: 14 residues. The CDR3, as DNA: TGCGCCAGCAGCCACCTGGTAGCGGGCAATGAGCAGTTCTTC. This encodes CASSHLVAGNEQFF.

The rearrangement uses TRBV7-9 and TRBJ1-2; no clear D. Germline V gene sequence: CDR1 SEHNR, CDR2 FQNEAQ (reference sequence). The CDR3 sequence is 12 residues long. The V and J ends lost 3 bases and 9 bases respectively, with 11 bases between them. The chain's CDR3 is CASSFSAGSYTF. CDR3 in DNA: TGTGCCAGCAGCTTTTCCGCGGGCAGCTACACCTTC.

The chain couples TRBV6-5 to TRBJ2-7; D possibly corresponds to TRBD2 (5 bases). V was trimmed by 6 bases and J by 6 bases, leaving 21 bases between them. Germline CDR1 reads MNHEY; CDR2 reads SVGAGI. The CDR3 covers 15 residues. The CDR3, as DNA: TGTGCCAGCAGGTCAATATGGGAGTCCCCCTCCGAGCAGTACTTC. Residues: CASRSIWESPSEQYF.

V and J are TRBV27 and TRBJ2-3, with 8 bases identical to TRBD2. Looked up from germline, CDR1 is MNHEY and CDR2 is SMNVEV (reference sequence). This CDR3 has 14 amino acids. Trimming took 5 bases from V and 5 from J; bases not matched to a gene: 6. CDR3 sequence reads: CASSDGGAVDTQYF. The CDR3 bases are TGTGCCAGCAGTGACGGGGGGGCTGTAGATACGCAGTATTTT.

The chain joins TRBV4-3 to TRBJ2-1; possible D gene TRBD2, 7 bases. Germline loops: CDR1 LGHNA, CDR2 YSLEER. With 4 bases removed from V and 6 bases from J, the gap between germline ends came to 19 bases. This CDR3 spans 16 amino acids. The CDR3 spells CASSPLGGHRVNEQFF. CDR3 bases: TGCGCCAGCAGCCCGCTCGGGGGGCATCGGGTCAATGAGCAGTTCTTC.

The genes are TRBV28 and TRBJ2-7; either TRBD1 or TRBD2 may fit D (5 bases each). This CDR3 has 15 amino acids. V lost 3 bases and J lost 7, with 19 bases in between. Germline V CDR1 and CDR2: MDHEN, SYDVKM. The CDR3 region is CASSFQGELLGEQYF. In DNA, the CDR3 is TGTGCCAGCAGTTTTCAGGGCGAACTACTAGGGGAGCAGTACTTC.